This T cell receptor (beta chain) was sequenced during a study of cytomegalovirus exposure and HLA in healthy donors. Overall study context: Inside one of the first data releases sat 75 million to 100 million unique TCRs taken from HLA-typed donors. Study-level findings and limits: Diagnosis of cytomegalovirus status made by the classifier reportedly showed high specificity and sensitivity. Reportedly, fewer N-insertions than the approximately 700-donor mean appeared in an Asian-associated ancestry cluster in a later analysis. About 87% or about 30% of the time was how often most TCR beta V segments were productive, according to an earlier analysis.

With respect to this clone: Its antigen is currently unknown.

13 Jbeta primers and 60 Vbeta primers were used for the PCR. Measured with immunoSEQ multiplex PCR; TCRdb has only the in-frame clones, and not every one. Among 180,000 or so clones listed, roughly four fifths were seen once. The sequenced material came from PBMCs. The clonotype comes from a woman aged 25-40 years in good health and CMV-seropositive.

In DNA, the CDR3 is TGTGCCAGCAGCATACCACAGGGCCTGAACACTGAAGCTTTCTTT. Translation gives CASSIPQGLNTEAFF. The chain couples TRBV5-4 to TRBJ1-1; TRBD1 might be the D (6 bases). V lost 4 bases to trimming and J lost 0 bases, with 13 bases between them. There are 15 residues in the CDR3. The germline V gene encodes CDR1 SGHNT and CDR2 YYREEE (reference sequence).